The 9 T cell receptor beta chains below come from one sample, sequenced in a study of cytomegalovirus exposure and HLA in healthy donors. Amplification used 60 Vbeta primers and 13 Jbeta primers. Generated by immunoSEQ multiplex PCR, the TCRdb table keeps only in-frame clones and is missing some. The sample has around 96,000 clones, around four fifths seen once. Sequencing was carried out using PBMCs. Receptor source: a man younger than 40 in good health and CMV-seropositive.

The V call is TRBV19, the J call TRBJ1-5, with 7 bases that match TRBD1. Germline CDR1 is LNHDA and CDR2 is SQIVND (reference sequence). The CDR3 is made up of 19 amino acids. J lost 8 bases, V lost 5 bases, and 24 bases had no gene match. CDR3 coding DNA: TGTGCCAGTAGTGGGATCTGGGACAGCAAAGGCCTCCCAATTGAGCCCCAGCATTTT. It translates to CASSGIWDSKGLPIEPQHF.

The CDR3 nucleotides are TGTGCCAGCAGTATACAGGGTCGGGATGGCTACACCTTC. It yields the protein CASSIQGRDGYTF. The chain recombines TRBV28 with TRBJ1-2; D is perhaps TRBD1 (6 bases). Trimming shortened V by 5 bases and J by 6 bases, and 13 bases separated the two germline ends. This CDR3 has 13 amino acids. The germline gives CDR1 MDHEN, CDR2 SYDVKM.

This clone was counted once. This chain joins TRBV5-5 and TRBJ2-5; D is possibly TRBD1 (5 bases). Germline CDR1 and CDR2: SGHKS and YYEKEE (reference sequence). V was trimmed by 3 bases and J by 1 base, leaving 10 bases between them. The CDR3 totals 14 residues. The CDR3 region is CASSWTLPQETQYF. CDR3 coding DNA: TGTGCCAGCAGCTGGACACTACCCCAAGAGACCCAGTACTTC.

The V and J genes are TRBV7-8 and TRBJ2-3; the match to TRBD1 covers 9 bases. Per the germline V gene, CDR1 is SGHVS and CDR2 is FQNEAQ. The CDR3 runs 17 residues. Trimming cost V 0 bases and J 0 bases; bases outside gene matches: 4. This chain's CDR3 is CASSLAYRGRSTDTQYF. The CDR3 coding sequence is TGTGCCAGCAGCTTAGCGTACAGGGGGCGAAGCACAGATACGCAGTATTTT.

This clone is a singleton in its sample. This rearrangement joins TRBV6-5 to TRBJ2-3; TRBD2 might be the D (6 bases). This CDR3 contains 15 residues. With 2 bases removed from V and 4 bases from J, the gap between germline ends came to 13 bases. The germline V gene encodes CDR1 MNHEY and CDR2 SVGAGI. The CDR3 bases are TGTGCCAGCAGTTACCGCGGGGTAGTTGCAGATACGCAGTATTTT. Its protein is CASSYRGVVADTQYF.

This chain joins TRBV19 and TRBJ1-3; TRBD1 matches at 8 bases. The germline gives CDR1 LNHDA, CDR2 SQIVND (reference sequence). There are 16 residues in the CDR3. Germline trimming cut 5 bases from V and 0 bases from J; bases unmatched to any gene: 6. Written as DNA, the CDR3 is TGTGCCAGTAGTTATAACAGGGGGAGCTCTGGAAACACCATATATTTT. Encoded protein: CASSYNRGSSGNTIYF. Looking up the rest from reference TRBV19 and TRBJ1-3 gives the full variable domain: DGGITQSPKYLFRKEGQNVTLSCEQNLNHDAMYWYRQDPGQGLRLIYYSQIVNDFQKGDIAEGYSVSREKKESFPLTVTSAQKNPTAFYLCASSYNRGSSGNTIYFGEGSWLTVV.

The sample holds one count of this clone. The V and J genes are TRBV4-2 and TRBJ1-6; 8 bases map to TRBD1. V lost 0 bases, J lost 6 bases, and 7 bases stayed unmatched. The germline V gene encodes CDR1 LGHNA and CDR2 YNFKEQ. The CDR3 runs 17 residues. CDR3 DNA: TGTGCCAGCAGCCAAGACGCCGGACAGGGACCTAATTCACCCCTCCACTTT. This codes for CASSQDAGQGPNSPLHF.

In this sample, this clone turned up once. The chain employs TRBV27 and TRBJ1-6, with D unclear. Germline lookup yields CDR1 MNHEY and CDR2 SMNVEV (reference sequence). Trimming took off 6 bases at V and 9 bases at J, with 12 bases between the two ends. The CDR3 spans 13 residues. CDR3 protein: CASSLHPGSPLHF. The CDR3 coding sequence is TGTGCCAGCAGCCTCCATCCAGGTTCACCCCTCCACTTT.

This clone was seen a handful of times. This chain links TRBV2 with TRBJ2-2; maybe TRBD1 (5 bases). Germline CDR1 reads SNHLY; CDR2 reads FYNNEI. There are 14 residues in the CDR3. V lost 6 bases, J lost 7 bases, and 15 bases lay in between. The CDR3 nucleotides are TGTGCCAGCAGCCCTGACGCAGGGATCGGGGAGCTGTTTTTT. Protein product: CASSPDAGIGELFF.